These 26 T cell receptor beta chains were all obtained from the same sample, sequenced in a study of blood T cell repertoires in COVID-19. Libraries were prepared by immunoSEQ multiplex PCR; TCRdb keeps only in-frame clonotypes and omits some of them. The table lists 200,000 to 250,000 clones, about 88% of them singletons, with roughly 2.7% in the top ten. Sequencing input: PBMCs or T cells enriched from blood (not recorded which). Receptor source: a woman younger than 45 who had recovered from COVID-19.

The chain carries TRBV6-1 and TRBJ2-2; 9 bases are a match to TRBD1. The CDR3 consists of 19 residues. Germline CDR1 MNHNS, CDR2 SASEGT. The V gene end was trimmed by 2 bases and the J gene end by 4 bases; junction bases not matched to a gene: 14. CDR3 DNA: TGTGCCAGCAGTGAATCTAGAGGAACCGGGACAGGGACCACCGGGGAGCTGTTTTTT. Translating it yields CASSESRGTGTGTTGELFF.

V is TRBV4-1 and J is TRBJ2-6, with unresolved D. The germline V gene has CDR1 MGHRA and CDR2 YSYEKL. V dropped 4 bases and J dropped 2 bases, with 3 bases sitting between them. The CDR3 runs to 13 residues. In DNA form, the CDR3 reads TGCGCCAGCAGCCCTCCTGGGGCCAACGTCCTGACTTTC. Translated, it gives CASSPPGANVLTF.

DNA of the CDR3: TGTGCCAGCAGTGCCCGGACAGGGCTCTCTGGGGCCAACGTCCTGACTTTC. Encoded protein: CASSARTGLSGANVLTF. The genes are TRBV25-1 and TRBJ2-6, with 8 nucleotides matching TRBD1. Germline loops: CDR1 MGHDK, CDR2 SYGVNS. This CDR3 contains 17 residues. V lost 4 bases to trimming and J lost 0 bases; unmatched junction nucleotides: 5.

V usage is TRBV12-3 or TRBV12-4 and J usage is TRBJ2-3, with D tentatively TRBD2 (5 bases). CDR3 length equals 12 residues. The V gene lost 10 bases and the J gene lost 7 bases, with 15 bases spanning the gap. The CDR3, as DNA: TGTGCCACCAAGAGGGCTTCCTATACGCAGTATTTT. It yields the protein CATKRASYTQYF.

This clone has just one count. CDR3 sequence reads: CASSSQTEAFF. The CDR3 coding sequence is TGTGCCAGCAGCTCCCAAACTGAAGCTTTCTTT. The chain has TRBV13 and TRBJ1-1, with D unclear. The germline gives CDR1 PRHDT, CDR2 FYEKMQ (reference sequence). The CDR3 spans 11 residues. Trimming left V 4 bases short and J 5 bases short, with 5 bases between.

This clone appeared once. The chain couples TRBV9 to TRBJ2-3; D possibly corresponds to TRBD1 (5 bases). CDR1 SGDLS and CDR2 YYNGEE come from the germline V gene. The CDR3 length is 15 residues. The V end lost 1 base, the J end lost 2 bases, and 11 bases lay between the germline ends. In nucleotides, the CDR3 is TGTGCCAGCAGCGTAAAAGCGACAGACACAGATACGCAGTATTTT. This encodes CASSVKATDTDTQYF.

The rearrangement uses TRBV7-3 and TRBJ1-2; D gene uncertain. This CDR3 comprises 13 residues. V was shortened by 2 bases and J by 10 bases, with 14 bases between the two germline ends. From germline, CDR1 is SGHTA and CDR2 FQGTGA. The DNA for the CDR3 is TGTGCCAGCAGCTTAGTAGGAGGTCAGTCCTACACCTTC. It is translated as CASSLVGGQSYTF.

V usage is TRBV10-3 and J usage is TRBJ1-1; 8 bases map to TRBD1. Germline V CDR1 and CDR2: ENHRY, SYGVKD. V was clipped by 5 bases and J by 5 bases; unmatched bases: 7. The CDR3 consists of 14 residues. The CDR3 sequence: CAISFDRGETEAFF. CDR3 bases: TGTGCCATCAGTTTTGACAGGGGAGAGACTGAAGCTTTCTTT.

V gene TRBV4-1 combines with J gene TRBJ1-6, with 7 bases that match TRBD1. The CDR3 loop spans 18 amino acids. V was clipped by 4 bases and J by 8 bases; unmatched bases: 17. Germline V gives CDR1 MGHRA, CDR2 YSYEKL. The DNA of the CDR3 is TGCGCCAGCAGCCCCACAGGAACAGGGGCTAATTTCGATTCACCCCTCCACTTT. Encoded protein: CASSPTGTGANFDSPLHF.

The chain employs TRBV9 and TRBJ2-7, with D perhaps matching TRBD1 (6 bases). The ends were cut back, 0 bases at V and 6 bases at J, with 10 bases in the middle. The CDR3 has 13 residues. Germline lookup yields CDR1 SGDLS and CDR2 YYNGEE. The chain's CDR3 is CASSVGEGVEQYF. As DNA, the CDR3 is TGTGCCAGCAGCGTAGGTGAGGGGGTCGAGCAGTACTTC.

This clone was observed a few times. The J gene is TRBJ1-4, the V gene TRBV4-3, with 7 bases matching TRBD1. The CDR3 consists of 19 residues. Germline assignment: CDR1 LGHNA and CDR2 YSLEER. V lost 1 base, J lost 0 bases, and 11 bases stayed unmatched. The CDR3 region is CASSQGDSFLFATNEKLFF. The CDR3 bases are TGCGCCAGCAGCCAAGGGGACAGCTTCCTATTTGCAACTAATGAAAAACTGTTTTTT.

The chain uses TRBV2 and TRBJ2-3; 10 bases are a match to TRBD1. The V gene's germline CDR1 is SNHLY and CDR2 FYNNEI. The J segment lost 4 bases and the V segment lost 7 bases, leaving 8 bases of the junction unmatched. This CDR3 comprises 15 residues. The DNA for the CDR3 is TGTGCCAGCACCCCGGGACAGGGGATGGCAGATACGCAGTATTTT. The encoded protein is CASTPGQGMADTQYF.

The chain joins TRBV4-1 to TRBJ2-5; 7 nucleotides agree with TRBD1. The CDR3 sequence is 13 residues long. J was trimmed by 3 bases and V by 4 bases; bases with no gene match: 2. Germline values: CDR1 MGHRA, CDR2 YSYEKL. CDR3 DNA: TGCGCCAGCAGCCCCGGGACAGAAGAGACCCAGTACTTC. Residues: CASSPGTEETQYF.

V is TRBV5-6 and J is TRBJ1-6; D gene uncertain. The CDR3 loop spans 15 amino acids. Germline lookup yields CDR1 SGHDT and CDR2 YYEEEE. Trimming removed 0 bases at V and 9 bases at J, with 13 bases between. The CDR3 loop is CASSLGPVLRSPLHF. CDR3 DNA: TGTGCCAGCAGCTTGGGTCCGGTGCTGCGTTCACCCCTCCACTTT.

This chain links TRBV5-6 with TRBJ2-7; D is unresolved. Trimming took off 4 bases at V and 6 bases at J, with 14 bases between the two ends. CDR1 is SGHDT and CDR2 is YYEEEE in the germline V gene. CDR3 length: 13 residues. CDR3 protein: CASSLGTPGEQYF. The CDR3 DNA follows: TGTGCCAGCAGCCTCGGCACTCCGGGCGAGCAGTACTTC.

The J gene is TRBJ1-5, the V gene TRBV7-8; 7 bases match TRBD1. Germline trimming cut 3 bases from V and 0 bases from J; bases unmatched to any gene: 8. Germline assignment: CDR1 SGHVS and CDR2 FQNEAQ. This CDR3 spans 17 amino acids. This CDR3 is CASSFGRGNCSNQPQHF. CDR3 coding DNA: TGTGCCAGCAGCTTTGGCAGGGGGAACTGTAGCAATCAGCCCCAGCATTTT.

The genes are TRBV5-1 and TRBJ2-5; 13 nucleotides line up with TRBD2. After removal of 6 bases from V and 2 bases from J, the junction contained 4 bases not matched to a gene. Germline CDR1 is SGHRS and CDR2 is YFSETQ. This CDR3 spans 15 amino acids. CDR3 residues: CASTPGLAGQETQYF. In nucleotides, the CDR3 is TGCGCCAGCACACCGGGACTAGCGGGACAAGAGACCCAGTACTTC.

This chain links TRBV6-5 with TRBJ2-5, with D maybe TRBD1 (6 bases). The CDR3 contains 16 residues. With 2 bases removed from V and 3 bases from J, the gap between germline ends came to 16 bases. Germline assignment: CDR1 MNHEY and CDR2 SVGAGI. CDR3 residues: CASSYGGRGWEETQYF. The CDR3 region has the DNA TGTGCCAGCAGTTACGGGGGCAGGGGATGGGAAGAGACCCAGTACTTC.

V usage is TRBV3-1 (or the pseudogene TRBV3-2) and J usage is TRBJ2-2; TRBD1 agrees at 7 bases. Looked up from germline, CDR1 is LGHDT and CDR2 is YNNKEL (reference sequence). With V trimmed by 2 bases and J by 7 bases, 4 bases remained unmatched. The CDR3 is 14 residues long. In DNA form, the CDR3 reads TGTGCCAGCAGCCAAAAACAGGGGTTCGGGGAGCTGTTTTTT. Translation gives CASSQKQGFGELFF.

The V call is TRBV29-1, the J call TRBJ1-1, with D maybe TRBD1 (5 bases). Looked up from germline, CDR1 is SQVTM and CDR2 is ANQGSEA. The CDR3 runs to 13 residues. Trimming pared 3 bases from V and 1 base from J, leaving 9 bases between. CDR3 bases: TGCAGCGTTGATGACCAGGGGAACACTGAAGCTTTCTTT. It encodes CSVDDQGNTEAFF.

This clone came up once. The chain carries TRBV11-2 and TRBJ1-1, with a possible D match to TRBD1 (6 bases). Germline assignment: CDR1 SGHAT and CDR2 FQNNGV. V lost 7 bases and J lost 10, with 19 bases in between. The CDR3 length is 13 residues. The CDR3 here is CASTGAPHRAAFF. DNA for the CDR3: TGTGCCAGCACCGGAGCCCCCCACAGGGCAGCTTTCTTT.

The V and J genes are TRBV5-4 and TRBJ2-7; D gene uncertain. Deletions cut 5 bases from V and 4 bases from J, with 19 bases between. This CDR3 spans 15 amino acids. Per germline, CDR1 SGHNT and CDR2 YYREEE (reference sequence). CDR3 sequence (DNA): TGTGCCAGCAGGTTAACCCCTCAAAATACATACGAGCAGTACTTC. Its translation: CASRLTPQNTYEQYF.

As regards this clone: This CDR3 is also generated by other DNA sequences in the sample. The CDR3 DNA reads TGCGCCAGCAGCTTGCTACAGGGGTATGGCTACACCTTC. Translating gives CASSLLQGYGYTF. The V and J genes are TRBV5-1 and TRBJ1-2; 7 positions match TRBD1. Germline V gives CDR1 SGHRS, CDR2 YFSETQ. This CDR3 contains 13 residues. The J segment lost 5 bases and the V segment lost 1 base, leaving 2 bases of the junction unmatched.

This clone was seen a single time. This chain connects TRBV4-1 to TRBJ2-5, with D possibly matching TRBD2 (6 bases). Germline V gene data show CDR1 as MGHRA and CDR2 as YSYEKL. The V and J ends lost 1 base and 7 bases respectively, with 19 bases between them. There are 16 residues in the CDR3. The CDR3 DNA reads as TGCGCCAGCAGCCAAGGCTTTGGGGGTAGGGAGGCGACCCAGTACTTC. Its translation: CASSQGFGGREATQYF.

CDR3 sequence (DNA): TGCGCCAGCAGTTCGGACAGGGATGGATCACCCCTCCACTTT. It encodes CASSSDRDGSPLHF. This chain links TRBV5-1 with TRBJ1-6; TRBD1 aligns across 8 bases. Germline V gene sequence: CDR1 SGHRS, CDR2 YFSETQ. V lost 5 bases, J lost 10 bases, and 8 bases stayed unmatched. CDR3 size: 14 residues.

On this clone: The same CDR3 is also encoded by other DNA sequences in this sample. V and J are TRBV11-3 and TRBJ1-1; D uncertain. Germline CDR1 is SGHNT and CDR2 is YENEEA. There are 13 residues in the CDR3. Trimming took off 1 base at V and 2 bases at J, with 5 bases between the two ends. CDR3 in DNA: TGTGCCAGCAGCTTAGGAGAAAACACTGAAGCTTTCTTT. Translation: CASSLGENTEAFF.